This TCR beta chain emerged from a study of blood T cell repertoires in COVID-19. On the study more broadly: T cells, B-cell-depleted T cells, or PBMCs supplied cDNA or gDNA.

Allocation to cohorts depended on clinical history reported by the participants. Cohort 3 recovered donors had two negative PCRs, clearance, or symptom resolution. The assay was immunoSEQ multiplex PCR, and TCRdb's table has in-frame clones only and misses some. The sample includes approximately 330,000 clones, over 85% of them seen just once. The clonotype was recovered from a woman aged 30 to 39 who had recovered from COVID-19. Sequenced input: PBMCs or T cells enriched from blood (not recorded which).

The CDR3 protein is CASSELTGGNTIYF. The CDR3 DNA reads TGTGCCAGCAGTGAACTGACAGGGGGAAACACCATATATTTT. The V and J genes are TRBV25-1 and TRBJ1-3, with 7 bases identical to TRBD1. CDR1 and CDR2 (germline): MGHDK, SYGVNS. The J segment lost 4 bases and the V segment lost 2 bases, leaving 2 bases of the junction unmatched. The CDR3 has 14 amino acids.